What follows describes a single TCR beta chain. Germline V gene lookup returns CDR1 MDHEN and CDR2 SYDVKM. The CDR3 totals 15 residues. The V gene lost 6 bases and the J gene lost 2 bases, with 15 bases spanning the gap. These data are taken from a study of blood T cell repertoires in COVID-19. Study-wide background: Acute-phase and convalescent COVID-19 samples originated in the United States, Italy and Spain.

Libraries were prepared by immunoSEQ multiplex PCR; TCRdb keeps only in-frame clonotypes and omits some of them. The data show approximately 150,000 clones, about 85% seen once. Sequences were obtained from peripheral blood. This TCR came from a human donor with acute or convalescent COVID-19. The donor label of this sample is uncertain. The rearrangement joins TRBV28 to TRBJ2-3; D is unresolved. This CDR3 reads CASRRDNRPTDTQYF. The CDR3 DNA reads TGTGCCAGCAGACGCGACAATCGACCCACAGATACGCAGTATTTT.